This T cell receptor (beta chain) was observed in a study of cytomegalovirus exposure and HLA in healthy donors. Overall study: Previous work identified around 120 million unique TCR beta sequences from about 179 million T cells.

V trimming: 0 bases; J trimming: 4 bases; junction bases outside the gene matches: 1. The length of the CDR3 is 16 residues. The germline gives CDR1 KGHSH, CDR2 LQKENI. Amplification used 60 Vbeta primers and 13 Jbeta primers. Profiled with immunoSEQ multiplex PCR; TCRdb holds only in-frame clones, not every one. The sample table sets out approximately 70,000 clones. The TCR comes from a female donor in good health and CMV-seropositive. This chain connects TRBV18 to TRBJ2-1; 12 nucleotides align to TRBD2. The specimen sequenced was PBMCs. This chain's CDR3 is CASSPPGTSGYNEQFF. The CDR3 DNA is TGTGCCAGCTCACCACCGGGGACTAGCGGGTACAATGAGCAGTTCTTC. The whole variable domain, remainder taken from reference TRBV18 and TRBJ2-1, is NAGVMQNPRHLVRRRGQEARLRCSPMKGHSHVYWYRQLPEEGLKFMVYLQKENIIDESGMPKERFSAEFPKEGPSILRIQQVVRGDSAAYFCASSPPGTSGYNEQFFGPGTRLTVL.